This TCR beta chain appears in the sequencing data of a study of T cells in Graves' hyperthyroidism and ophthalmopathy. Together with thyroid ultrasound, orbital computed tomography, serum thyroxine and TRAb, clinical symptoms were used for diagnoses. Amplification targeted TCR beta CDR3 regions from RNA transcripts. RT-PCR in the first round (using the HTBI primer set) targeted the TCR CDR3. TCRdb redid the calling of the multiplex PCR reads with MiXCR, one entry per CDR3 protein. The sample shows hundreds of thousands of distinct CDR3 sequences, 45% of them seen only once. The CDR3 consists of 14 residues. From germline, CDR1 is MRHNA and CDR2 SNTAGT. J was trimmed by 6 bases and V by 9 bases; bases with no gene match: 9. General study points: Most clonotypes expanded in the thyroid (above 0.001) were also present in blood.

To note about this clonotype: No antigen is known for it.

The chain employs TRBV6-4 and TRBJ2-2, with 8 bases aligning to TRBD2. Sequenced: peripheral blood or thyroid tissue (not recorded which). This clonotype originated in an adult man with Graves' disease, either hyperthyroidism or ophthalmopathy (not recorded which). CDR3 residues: CASNQRESAGELFF. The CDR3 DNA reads TGTGCCAGTAACCAGCGGGAGTCGGCCGGGGAGCTGTTTTTT.